The next 6 T cell receptor beta chains were all read from a single sample in a study of post-analysis software for immune sequencing data. These receptors' antigens are unknown. Unique molecular identifiers featured in each of the TCR beta cDNA libraries. One entry per CDR3 protein, called by TCRdb with MiXCR from the PCR reads. The sample includes 800,000 to 950,000 distinct CDR3 sequences, approximately 50% seen only once; the top ten take approximately 4.5%. Notes on the study in general: Higher frequency in patients than in controls was seen for roughly 5 TRBV segments, with TRBV5-6, TRBV5-1 and TRBV20-1 among them.

The specimen sequenced was blood. These receptors were collected from a girl aged 5-17 years with multiple sclerosis.

The chain has TRBV20-1 and TRBJ2-3; 14 bases map to TRBD2. The CDR3 is made up of 16 amino acids. In germline, CDR1 is DFQATT, CDR2 SNEGSKA (reference sequence). V was pared by 6 bases and J by 4 bases, with 9 bases of the junction left unmatched. In DNA form, the CDR3 reads TGCAGTGCGGCCGGGACTAGCGGGAGTTCCGCAGATACGCAGTATTTT. Amino acids: CSAAGTSGSSADTQYF.

The V gene is TRBV28, the J gene TRBJ2-1, with 9 bases lining up with TRBD1. Germline V CDR1 and CDR2: MDHEN, SYDVKM. This CDR3 region has 15 residues. V gave up 3 bases and J gave up 12 bases; unmatched junction bases: 12. The CDR3 DNA reads as TGTGCCAGCAGTTTCAACAGGGGGCGCCAGGGTGGGCAGTTCTTC. It translates to CASSFNRGRQGGQFF.

This rearrangement joins TRBV12-3 or TRBV12-4 to TRBJ2-3, with a tentative D call TRBD1 (6 bases). V was shortened by 6 bases and J by 2 bases, with 12 bases between the two germline ends. This CDR3 has 14 amino acids. The DNA for the CDR3 is TGTGCCAGCAGAGACAGGCCCTACACAGATACGCAGTATTTT. As protein: CASRDRPYTDTQYF.

The chain uses TRBV20-1 and TRBJ2-2; D might be TRBD1 (6 bases). This CDR3 is 15 amino acids long. V was trimmed by 4 bases and J by 0 bases, leaving 12 bases between them. Germline CDR1 DFQATT, CDR2 SNEGSKA (reference sequence). CDR3 sequence: CSANRQATNTGELFF. The CDR3 DNA reads TGCAGTGCTAACCGACAGGCGACGAACACCGGGGAGCTGTTTTTT.

V and J are TRBV9 and TRBJ2-4, with 10 bases fitting TRBD2. Germline loops: CDR1 SGDLS, CDR2 YYNGEE. This CDR3 contains 15 residues. J lost 6 bases, V lost 3 bases, and 6 bases had no gene match. DNA of the CDR3: TGTGCCAGCAGCGCGGGACTAGCGTTCGGAAACATTCAGTACTTC. It yields the protein CASSAGLAFGNIQYF.

CDR3 residues: CASSRWDRGDYGYTF. The DNA of the CDR3 is TGTGCCAGCAGTCGGTGGGACAGGGGGGACTATGGCTACACCTTC. The chain combines TRBV5-5 with TRBJ1-2, with TRBD1 identical over 11 bases. The germline V gene encodes CDR1 SGHKS and CDR2 YYEKEE (reference sequence). V was clipped by 5 bases and J by 3 bases; unmatched bases: 6. The CDR3 contains 15 residues. Using reference TRBV5-5 and TRBJ1-2 for the parts outside the CDR3, the full variable domain is DAGVTQSPTHLIKTRGQQVTLRCSPISGHKSVSWYQQVLGQGPQFIFQYYEKEERGRGNFPDRFSARQFPNYSSELNVNALLLGDSALYLCASSRWDRGDYGYTFGSGTRLTVV.